Presented here are 22 T cell receptor beta chains from one specimen sequenced in a study of blood T cell repertoires in COVID-19. The data were produced by immunoSEQ multiplex PCR, yet TCRdb's version contains in-frame clones alone and is incomplete. The repertoire holds roughly 150,000 clones, with about 86% as singletons. Sample: peripheral blood. These receptors were collected from an older woman who had recovered from COVID-19.

To note about this clone: The junction differs from germline at one of its ends, possibly a read error. The chain joins TRBV7-7 to TRBJ2-3; TRBD2 might be the D (5 bases). The CDR3 contains 16 residues. Germline V gives CDR1 SSHAT, CDR2 FNYEAQ (reference sequence). The CDR3 DNA sequence: TGTGCTAGCAGCCCCGGCCCGGGGAGAATCACAGATACGCAGTATTTT. This translates into CASSPGPGRITDTQYF.

The V and J genes are TRBV7-9 and TRBJ1-5; 7 bases agree with TRBD1. Germline V gene data show CDR1 as SEHNR and CDR2 as FQNEAQ (reference sequence). CDR3 size: 15 residues. The V gene end was trimmed by 3 bases and the J gene end by 3 bases; junction bases not matched to a gene: 5. The CDR3 is CASSLGTDINQPQHF. The CDR3 DNA follows: TGTGCCAGCAGCTTGGGGACAGATATCAATCAGCCCCAGCATTTT.

V gene TRBV3-1 (or the pseudogene TRBV3-2) combines with J gene TRBJ2-7; 14 nucleotides line up with TRBD2. With V trimmed by 4 bases and J by 4 bases, 3 bases remained unmatched. This CDR3 is 15 amino acids long. The germline gives CDR1 LGHDT, CDR2 YNNKEL (reference sequence). The CDR3 DNA follows: TGTGCCAGCAGCCTTGGGACTAGCGGGGGTTACGAGCAGTACTTC. Its translation is CASSLGTSGGYEQYF.

The chain employs TRBV6-2 or TRBV6-3 and TRBJ1-5; weak D call: TRBD1 (6 bases). CDR1 is MNHEY, CDR2 SVGEGT, per germline. The CDR3 has 14 residues. V was clipped by 0 bases and J by 7 bases, with 10 bases between them. CDR3 nucleotide sequence: TGTGCCAGCAGTTACTCGGCAGGGGAACAGCCCCAGCATTTT. It translates to CASSYSAGEQPQHF.

The chain is built from TRBV29-1 and TRBJ1-2, with D possibly being TRBD1 (5 bases). Looked up from germline, CDR1 is SQVTM and CDR2 is ANQGSEA. CDR3 length equals 11 residues. Trimming shortened V by 4 bases and J by 5 bases, and 8 bases separated the two germline ends. CDR3 coding DNA: TGCAGCGTTGCAGGGCAGTATGGCTACACCTTC. Translation gives CSVAGQYGYTF.

The V gene is TRBV9, the J gene TRBJ1-3, with 7 bases lining up with TRBD1. The CDR3 sequence is 13 residues long. Losses at the gene ends were 3 bases for V and 7 bases for J; bases not matched to a gene: 4. Germline CDR1 and CDR2: SGDLS and YYNGEE. CDR3 residues: CASSGWTGNTIYF. CDR3 nucleotide sequence: TGTGCCAGCAGCGGGTGGACAGGTAACACCATATATTTT.

The chain joins TRBV18 to TRBJ2-2, with a weak D call TRBD2 (5 bases). This CDR3 is built from 15 residues. CDR1 is KGHSH, CDR2 LQKENI, per germline. V was pared by 6 bases and J by 2 bases, with 13 bases between. The DNA of the CDR3 is TGTGCCAGCTCCCCCGGAGCGGAAAACACCGGGGAGCTGTTTTTT. The encoded protein is CASSPGAENTGELFF.

The chain combines TRBV5-5 with TRBJ1-1; 8 nucleotides match TRBD1. Trimming at V came to 4 bases and at J to 3 bases, leaving 5 bases not matched to a gene. Germline CDR1 is SGHKS and CDR2 is YYEKEE (reference sequence). The CDR3 totals 14 residues. CDR3 sequence reads: CASSTLTGDTEAFF. The CDR3 DNA reads as TGTGCCAGCAGCACCTTGACAGGGGACACTGAAGCTTTCTTT.

This chain joins TRBV30 and TRBJ2-7; weak D call: TRBD1 (6 bases). CDR3 length equals 13 residues. V lost 3 bases to trimming and J lost 3 bases, with 12 bases between them. Germline CDR1 GTSNPN, CDR2 SVGIG (reference sequence). The DNA of the CDR3 is TGTGCCTGGAGCAAAGGACAGCTCTACGAGCAGTACTTC. It is translated as CAWSKGQLYEQYF. The full variable domain, in which reference TRBV30 and TRBJ2-7 provide the parts outside the CDR3, is SQTIHQWPATLVQPVGSPLSLECTVEGTSNPNLYWYRQAAGRGLQLLFYSVGIGQISSEVPQNLSASRPQDRQFILSSKKLLLSDSGFYLCAWSKGQLYEQYFGPGTRLTVT.

This sequence joins TRBV28 and TRBJ2-7; a possible D gene is TRBD2 (8 bases). V lost 3 bases and J lost 2, with 14 bases in between. Germline V gene data show CDR1 as MDHEN and CDR2 as SYDVKM. There are 15 residues in the CDR3. The CDR3 reads CASSLGSGTAYEQYF. The CDR3 nucleotides are TGTGCCAGCAGTTTGGGTAGCGGGACAGCCTACGAGCAGTACTTC.

J is TRBJ2-5 and V is TRBV5-4, with TRBD1 as a possible D gene (6 bases). CDR3 length: 14 residues. In germline, CDR1 is SGHNT, CDR2 YYREEE (reference sequence). The V end was cut by 4 bases, the J end by 5 bases, with 15 bases between. The DNA of the CDR3 is TGTGCCAGCAGCCCCCAGGGGACCCCGGAGACCCAGTACTTC. It is translated as CASSPQGTPETQYF.

This chain uses TRBV11-3 with TRBJ2-3; D call uncertain. Trimming pared 5 bases from V and 1 base from J, leaving 10 bases between. The CDR3 runs to 14 residues. Looked up from germline, CDR1 is SGHNT and CDR2 is YENEEA. Here the CDR3 DNA reads TGTGCCAGCAGCCCCAGCCGGGGCACAGATACGCAGTATTTT. It is translated as CASSPSRGTDTQYF.

This chain uses TRBV7-2 with TRBJ2-3, with TRBD2 matching over 15 bases. V shed 1 base, J shed 6 bases, and the junction held 5 bases outside the gene matches. CDR1 and CDR2 from the germline V gene are SGHTA and FQGNSA. The CDR3 has 17 amino acids. CDR3 sequence: CASSLVGTSGGLDTQYF. CDR3 nucleotide sequence: TGTGCCAGCAGCTTAGTCGGGACTAGCGGGGGGTTGGATACGCAGTATTTT.

J is TRBJ2-7 and V is TRBV3-1 (or the pseudogene TRBV3-2); 9 nucleotides match TRBD1. From germline, CDR1 is LGHDT and CDR2 YNNKEL (reference sequence). The junction had 7 bases not matched to a gene; V was cut back by 1 base and J by 6 bases. This CDR3 contains 15 residues. The CDR3 protein is CASSQAIDRGAEQYF. The CDR3 DNA reads as TGTGCCAGCAGCCAAGCGATCGACAGGGGGGCCGAGCAGTACTTC.

This clone has more than one count but fewer than ten. The CDR3 sequence is CAWTSSGNTDTQYF. DNA for the CDR3: TGTGCCTGGACCTCTAGCGGAAACACAGATACGCAGTATTTT. The chain is built from TRBV30 and TRBJ2-3; 7 bases are a match to TRBD2. This CDR3 spans 14 amino acids. With 4 bases clipped from V and 2 bases from J, the junction kept 6 bases outside the gene matches. The germline gives CDR1 GTSNPN, CDR2 SVGIG (reference sequence).

This chain connects TRBV2 to TRBJ2-3, with TRBD2 matching 7 bases. Germline V gene data show CDR1 as SNHLY and CDR2 as FYNNEI. The CDR3 is 14 amino acids. V dropped 4 bases and J dropped 2; count of bases not matched to a gene: 3. CDR3 amino acids: CASSALAATDTQYF. DNA for the CDR3: TGTGCCAGCAGTGCCCTAGCGGCCACAGATACGCAGTATTTT.

The chain links TRBV21-1 to TRBJ2-7; the listed D gene, TRBD1, was not tested against the DNA. TRBV21-1 is a pseudogene segment. The CDR3 has 12 amino acids. CDR3 residues: CAIWDRDDEQYF. CDR3 in DNA: TGTGCGATTTGGGACAGGGACGACGAGCAGTACTTC.

The J gene is TRBJ2-5, the V gene TRBV5-1; D is possibly TRBD2 (6 bases). Germline values: CDR1 SGHRS, CDR2 YFSETQ. The CDR3 sequence is 12 residues long. V lost 5 bases and J lost 10, with 15 bases in between. CDR3 sequence (DNA): TGCGCCAGCAGTGCGGGCTCGGGGGACCAGTACTTC. Its protein is CASSAGSGDQYF. Combining the CDR3 with reference TRBV5-1 and TRBJ2-5 gives the whole variable domain KAGVTQTPRYLIKTRGQQVTLSCSPISGHRSVSWYQQTPGQGLQFLFEYFSETQRNKGNFPGRFSGRQFSNSRSEMNVSTLELGDSALYLCASSAGSGDQYFGPGTRLLVL.

The V and J genes are TRBV11-2 and TRBJ2-2; D is unclear. The CDR3 is 16 amino acids. Looked up from germline, CDR1 is SGHAT and CDR2 is FQNNGV. V dropped 2 bases and J dropped 2 bases, with 12 bases sitting between them. Here the CDR3 reads CASSLRAAYNTGELFF. CDR3 nucleotides: TGTGCCAGCAGCTTACGTGCGGCCTATAACACCGGGGAGCTGTTTTTT.

This sequence joins TRBV4-1 and TRBJ2-1; the match to TRBD1 covers 8 bases. The CDR3 covers 17 residues. V shed 3 bases and J 5 bases; nucleotides not matched to a gene: 12. Germline V lookup: CDR1 MGHRA, CDR2 YSYEKL. Here the CDR3 reads CASSQALQGVSHNEQFF. CDR3 bases: TGCGCCAGCAGCCAGGCCTTACAGGGGGTTTCCCACAATGAGCAGTTCTTC.

This chain uses TRBV27 with TRBJ2-1; 10 bases match TRBD2. The germline gives CDR1 MNHEY, CDR2 SMNVEV (reference sequence). The CDR3 sequence is 14 residues long. Trimming cost V 3 bases and J 9 bases; bases outside gene matches: 5. This chain's CDR3 is CASSLSGRAGEQFF. The CDR3 DNA sequence: TGTGCCAGCAGTTTGAGCGGGAGGGCCGGTGAGCAGTTCTTC.

V is TRBV7-2 and J is TRBJ2-7, with 9 positions matching TRBD2. Germline V gene lookup returns CDR1 SGHTA and CDR2 FQGNSA. V lost 5 bases and J lost 5; bases outside the gene matches: 10. CDR3 length: 15 residues. The chain's CDR3 is CASSAGGAGGDEQYF. CDR3 bases: TGTGCCAGCAGCGCCGGGGGCGCGGGGGGGGACGAGCAGTACTTC.